The rows below give T cell receptor beta chains drawn from one sample of a study of blood T cell repertoires in COVID-19. TCRdb keeps only in-frame clones here, not all; method: immunoSEQ multiplex PCR. Of about 40,000 clones detected, 75% to 90% appear once; the ten largest clones hold about 9.2%. Sequencing used peripheral blood. Receptor source: a woman older than 75 with active COVID-19. CDR3s include the opening cysteine and the closing phenylalanine or tryptophan. Each record gives: J gene, clone size, D gene, V gene, CDR3 protein, CDR3 DNA. D genes are given only for firm matches. Clone size, where shown, is once, few, many, or a class for clones that have expanded.

TRBJ1-3 | NA | NA | TRBV6-5 | CASSYEASSGNTIYF | TGTGCCAGCAGTTACGAAGCGAGCTCTGGAAACACCATATATTTT
TRBJ1-5 | NA | NA | TRBV2 | CASTRRSSNQPQHF | TGTGCCAGCACTCGAAGGAGCTCCAATCAGCCCCAGCATTTT
TRBJ2-2 | once | TRBD1 | TRBV9 | CASSAQGIGSTGELFF | TGTGCCAGCAGCGCACAGGGGATCGGTAGCACCGGGGAGCTGTTTTTT
TRBJ1-1 | NA | NA | TRBV5-4 | CASSLTEGNTEAFF | TGTGCCAGCAGCTTGACAGAGGGGAACACTGAAGCTTTCTTT
TRBJ2-7 | NA | NA | TRBV7-2 | CASSLQGSVGEQYF | TGTGCCAGCAGCTTACAGGGGAGCGTCGGCGAGCAGTACTTC
TRBJ2-4 | NA | TRBD1 | TRBV28 | CASSSGQGGKNIQYF | TGTGCCAGCAGCTCGGGACAGGGGGGCAAAAACATTCAGTACTTC
TRBJ1-6 | NA | TRBD1 | TRBV9 | CASSVGGDRGNHSPLHF | TGTGCCAGCAGCGTAGGCGGGGACAGGGGAAACCATTCACCCCTCCACTTT
TRBJ2-1 | NA | TRBD2 | TRBV5-6 | CASSFLAGGLFF | TGTGCCAGCAGCTTCCTAGCGGGGGGCTTGTTCTTC
TRBJ1-6 | few | TRBD1 | TRBV25-1 | CASSRQGGIYNSPLHF | TGTGCCAGCAGTCGACAGGGTGGAATTTATAATTCACCCCTCCACTTT
TRBJ2-7 | few | NA | TRBV3-1/TRBV3-2 | CASSPGNTYEQYF | TGTGCCAGCAGCCCCGGGAACACCTACGAGCAGTACTTC
TRBJ1-4 | NA | NA | TRBV12-3/TRBV12-4 | CASNLNRDEKLFF | TGTGCCAGCAATCTTAACAGGGATGAAAAACTGTTTTTT
TRBJ1-1 | once | NA | TRBV11-2 | CASSLRKTDKNTEAFF | TGTGCCAGCAGCTTACGAAAAACGGACAAGAACACTGAAGCTTTCTTT
TRBJ1-5 | few | TRBD1 | TRBV5-4 | CASSRGQGGAEPQHF | TGTGCCAGCAGCCGAGGACAGGGGGGTGCAGAGCCCCAGCATTTT
TRBJ1-2 | NA | TRBD1 | TRBV19 | CASTGGIGTGDPNYGYTF | TGTGCCAGTACCGGAGGGATCGGGACAGGGGACCCGAACTATGGCTACACCTTC
TRBJ2-2 | NA | NA | TRBV28 | CASSETNTGELFF | TGTGCCAGCAGCGAGACGAACACCGGGGAGCTGTTTTTT
TRBJ2-6 | NA | NA | TRBV28 | CASSLILAGPSANVLTF | TGTGCCAGCAGTTTGATTTTGGCGGGGCCCTCGGCCAACGTCCTGACTTTC
TRBJ1-1 | NA | NA | TRBV7-3 | CASSLFPGRTTEAFF | TGTGCCAGCAGCCTGTTCCCGGGAAGGACCACTGAAGCTTTCTTT
TRBJ1-2 | NA | TRBD1 | TRBV7-2 | CASSLTGGGVYTF | TGTGCCAGCAGCTTAACAGGGGGCGGTGTCTACACCTTC
TRBJ2-3 | few | NA | TRBV28 | CASTKGITTDTQYF | TGTGCCAGCACTAAGGGGATAACCACAGATACGCAGTATTTT
TRBJ1-5 | NA | NA | TRBV28 | CASSWGGEGNQPQHF | TGTGCCAGCAGCTGGGGAGGGGAGGGAAATCAGCCCCAGCATTTT
TRBJ2-2 | NA | NA | TRBV7-2 | CASSLIAGTGELFF | TGTGCCAGCAGCCTGATCGCGGGGACCGGGGAGCTGTTTTTT
TRBJ1-6 | NA | NA | TRBV6-5 | CASILRPAGGDF | TGTGCCAGCATCCTCAGGCCCGCGGGGGGTGACTTT
TRBJ1-2 | few | NA | TRBV9 | CASSMGPGQHYGYTF | TGTGCCAGCAGCATGGGACCGGGACAACACTATGGCTACACCTTC